This T cell receptor beta chain was identified during a study of blood T cell repertoires in COVID-19. Study-level information: Collection of acute and convalescent COVID-19 samples took place in the United States, Italy and Spain. PBMCs, B-cell-depleted T cells, or T cells were the source of the cDNA or gDNA that made up the material.

Original analysis: Nucleated cell number was recorded as an estimate derived from reference gene primer amplification. Sequencing used immunoSEQ multiplex PCR; TCRdb keeps in-frame clones, though not all of them. The DNA was the basis for D and trimming; V, J and clone size are from that table. The sample shows about 58,000 clones, under 90% of them seen only once. In germline, CDR1 is SNHLY, CDR2 FYNNEI. The CDR3 has 15 amino acids. V trimming: 7 bases; J trimming: 3 bases; junction bases outside the gene matches: 8. The sequenced sample was peripheral blood. The source of this sequence is a man aged 35 to 55 with active COVID-19. V gene TRBV2 combines with J gene TRBJ2-7; 11 bases are shared with TRBD2. DNA of the CDR3: TGTGCCAGCATATTGCCCGGGACTAGCGGCTACGAGCAGTACTTC. It is translated as CASILPGTSGYEQYF.